This TCR beta chain is drawn from a study of blood T cell repertoires in COVID-19. Background on the study: Whether acute or convalescent, the COVID-19 samples came from the United States, Italy and Spain. Sources were T cells, B-cell-depleted T cells, or PBMCs; the material itself was cDNA or gDNA.

Trimming shortened V by 3 bases and J by 5 bases, and 15 bases separated the two germline ends. The CDR3 spans 15 residues. CDR1 and CDR2 (germline): LNHDA, SQIVND (reference sequence). Patients of the Seattle cohort, enrolled during active infection, were followed longitudinally. In the source study's methods: The assay estimated nucleated cells by amplifying reference gene primers. The assay was immunoSEQ multiplex PCR, and TCRdb's table has in-frame clones only and misses some. D and trimming were read from the DNA, whereas the V and J calls and clone size are those reported in that table. The data show 220,000 or so clones, about 85% seen once.

The sequenced sample was peripheral blood. The sequence came from a woman between 45 and 65 years old with COVID-19, enrolled during active disease. The rearrangement uses TRBV19 and TRBJ2-3, with D tentatively TRBD2 (7 bases). The CDR3 bases are TGTGCCAGTAGTATTGGGGCGGGGGCGCAAGATACGCAGTATTTT. This gives the protein CASSIGAGAQDTQYF.